These 12 T cell receptor beta chains were sequenced from one sample in a study of blood T cell repertoires in COVID-19. The method was immunoSEQ multiplex PCR; TCRdb's version includes in-frame clones alone and lacks a portion of them. The table records around 140,000 clones, approximately 87% of them present only once. Sequencing was carried out using peripheral blood. Every receptor here comes from a man over 45 with active COVID-19.

The gene calls are TRBV6-5 and TRBJ2-3, with D perhaps matching TRBD2 (6 bases). V was shortened by 4 bases and J by 6 bases, with 17 bases between the two germline ends. The CDR3 loop spans 15 amino acids. Per germline, CDR1 MNHEY and CDR2 SVGAGI. The CDR3 bases are TGTGCCAGCAGTTCCCTCCCGGGACTGATTGATACGCAGTATTTT. Amino acid sequence: CASSSLPGLIDTQYF.

This chain uses TRBV25-1 with TRBJ2-7; tentative D call: TRBD1 (6 bases). Germline assignment: CDR1 MGHDK and CDR2 SYGVNS. The CDR3 covers 15 residues. V dropped 4 bases and J dropped 1 base, with 14 bases sitting between them. For the CDR3, the DNA is TGTGCCAGCAGTGCAGGGGCCCTATTGTCCTACGAGCAGTACTTC. Translating it yields CASSAGALLSYEQYF.

By its share, this clone is medium-sized. This same CDR3 is encoded by further DNA sequences in the sample. The chain couples TRBV4-1 to TRBJ2-7, with 11 bases lining up with TRBD2. The CDR3 consists of 17 residues. The V gene end was trimmed by 1 base and the J gene end by 2 bases; junction bases not matched to a gene: 7. Germline values: CDR1 MGHRA, CDR2 YSYEKL. Here the CDR3 reads CASSQVASGGTPYEQYF. CDR3 nucleotide sequence: TGCGCCAGCAGCCAAGTAGCTAGCGGGGGGACCCCCTACGAGCAGTACTTC.

The V call is TRBV16, the J call TRBJ2-5; D is perhaps TRBD1 (6 bases). The CDR3 extends over 14 amino acids. CDR1 and CDR2 (germline): KGHSY, FQNENV. Trimming pared 4 bases from V and 7 bases from J, leaving 16 bases between. The CDR3 protein is CASSPRTDSRTQYF. The CDR3 DNA is TGTGCCAGCAGCCCTCGGACAGATTCGAGGACCCAGTACTTC.

This clone was detected once. The chain combines TRBV7-2 with TRBJ1-1, with TRBD1 as a possible D gene (6 bases). This CDR3 spans 13 amino acids. V was cut by 6 bases and J by 3 bases, with 11 bases left in between. Per the germline V gene, CDR1 is SGHTA and CDR2 is FQGNSA. The CDR3 spells CASRNTGYTEAFF. DNA of the CDR3: TGTGCCAGCAGAAATACAGGGTACACTGAAGCTTTCTTT.

This chain joins TRBV19 and TRBJ1-1, with D tentatively TRBD1 (5 bases). Trimming left V 2 bases short and J 3 bases short, with 10 bases between. The CDR3 loop spans 14 amino acids. Germline lookup yields CDR1 LNHDA and CDR2 SQIVND (reference sequence). DNA for the CDR3: TGTGCCAGTAGTATATATTCGGGGGACACTGAAGCTTTCTTT. Protein product: CASSIYSGDTEAFF.

This sequence joins TRBV9 and TRBJ1-3; 8 bases line up with TRBD1. Germline CDR1 is SGDLS and CDR2 is YYNGEE. V dropped 2 bases and J dropped 4; count of bases not matched to a gene: 8. The CDR3 totals 16 residues. The CDR3 region has the DNA TGTGCCAGCAGCGTGGGGACAGGATCGGGAGGAAACACCATATATTTT. Protein product: CASSVGTGSGGNTIYF.

The chain joins TRBV4-3 to TRBJ2-5, with D tentatively TRBD2 (6 bases). Germline V lookup: CDR1 LGHNA, CDR2 YSLEER. Trimming took 0 bases from V and 7 from J, leaving 12 bases between them. CDR3 size: 14 residues. Written as DNA, the CDR3 is TGCGCCAGCAGCCAAGAACCGGACGGGGGGACCCAGTACTTC. Its translation: CASSQEPDGGTQYF.

This chain links TRBV18 with TRBJ2-4, with D perhaps matching TRBD1 (6 bases). Germline CDR1 and CDR2: KGHSH and LQKENI. CDR3 length: 19 amino acids. V was pared by 3 bases and J by 0 bases, with 21 bases between. The CDR3 reads CASSPVPLTQGVAKNIQYF. CDR3 bases: TGTGCCAGCTCACCCGTTCCCCTGACACAGGGAGTAGCCAAAAACATTCAGTACTTC.

J is TRBJ2-5 and V is TRBV7-8; TRBD2 matches at 8 bases. The length of the CDR3 is 15 residues. Trimming at V came to 5 bases and at J to 5 bases, leaving 10 bases not matched to a gene. CDR1 and CDR2 (germline): SGHVS, FQNEAQ. The CDR3 sequence: CASSTGTRGVETQYF. The CDR3 nucleotides are TGTGCCAGCAGCACCGGGACTAGGGGGGTGGAGACCCAGTACTTC.

The chain uses TRBV11-2 and TRBJ2-5; the match to TRBD2 covers 11 bases. V shed 2 bases, J shed 5 bases, and the junction held 7 bases outside the gene matches. CDR3 length: 16 amino acids. CDR1 is SGHAT and CDR2 is FQNNGV in the germline V gene. The CDR3 DNA reads TGTGCCAGCAGCTTAAGGGCTAGCGGGGGGAGGGAGACCCAGTACTTC. Amino acids: CASSLRASGGRETQYF. Based on the CDR3 plus reference TRBV11-2 and TRBJ2-5, the full variable domain is EAGVAQSPRYKIIEKRQSVAFWCNPISGHATLYWYQQILGQGPKLLIQFQNNGVVDDSQLPKDRFSAERLKGVDSTLKIQPAKLEDSAVYLCASSLRASGGRETQYFGPGTRLLVL.

This clone was seen only once. The rearrangement uses TRBV19 and TRBJ2-3; D is ambiguous. The CDR3 runs 13 residues. V was pared by 6 bases and J by 2 bases, with 9 bases between. Looked up from germline, CDR1 is LNHDA and CDR2 is SQIVND (reference sequence). The CDR3 DNA reads TGTGCCAGTAGAACCCGCGCCACAGATACGCAGTATTTT. It specifies CASRTRATDTQYF. Based on the CDR3 plus reference TRBV19 and TRBJ2-3, the full variable domain is DGGITQSPKYLFRKEGQNVTLSCEQNLNHDAMYWYRQDPGQGLRLIYYSQIVNDFQKGDIAEGYSVSREKKESFPLTVTSAQKNPTAFYLCASRTRATDTQYFGPGTRLTVL.